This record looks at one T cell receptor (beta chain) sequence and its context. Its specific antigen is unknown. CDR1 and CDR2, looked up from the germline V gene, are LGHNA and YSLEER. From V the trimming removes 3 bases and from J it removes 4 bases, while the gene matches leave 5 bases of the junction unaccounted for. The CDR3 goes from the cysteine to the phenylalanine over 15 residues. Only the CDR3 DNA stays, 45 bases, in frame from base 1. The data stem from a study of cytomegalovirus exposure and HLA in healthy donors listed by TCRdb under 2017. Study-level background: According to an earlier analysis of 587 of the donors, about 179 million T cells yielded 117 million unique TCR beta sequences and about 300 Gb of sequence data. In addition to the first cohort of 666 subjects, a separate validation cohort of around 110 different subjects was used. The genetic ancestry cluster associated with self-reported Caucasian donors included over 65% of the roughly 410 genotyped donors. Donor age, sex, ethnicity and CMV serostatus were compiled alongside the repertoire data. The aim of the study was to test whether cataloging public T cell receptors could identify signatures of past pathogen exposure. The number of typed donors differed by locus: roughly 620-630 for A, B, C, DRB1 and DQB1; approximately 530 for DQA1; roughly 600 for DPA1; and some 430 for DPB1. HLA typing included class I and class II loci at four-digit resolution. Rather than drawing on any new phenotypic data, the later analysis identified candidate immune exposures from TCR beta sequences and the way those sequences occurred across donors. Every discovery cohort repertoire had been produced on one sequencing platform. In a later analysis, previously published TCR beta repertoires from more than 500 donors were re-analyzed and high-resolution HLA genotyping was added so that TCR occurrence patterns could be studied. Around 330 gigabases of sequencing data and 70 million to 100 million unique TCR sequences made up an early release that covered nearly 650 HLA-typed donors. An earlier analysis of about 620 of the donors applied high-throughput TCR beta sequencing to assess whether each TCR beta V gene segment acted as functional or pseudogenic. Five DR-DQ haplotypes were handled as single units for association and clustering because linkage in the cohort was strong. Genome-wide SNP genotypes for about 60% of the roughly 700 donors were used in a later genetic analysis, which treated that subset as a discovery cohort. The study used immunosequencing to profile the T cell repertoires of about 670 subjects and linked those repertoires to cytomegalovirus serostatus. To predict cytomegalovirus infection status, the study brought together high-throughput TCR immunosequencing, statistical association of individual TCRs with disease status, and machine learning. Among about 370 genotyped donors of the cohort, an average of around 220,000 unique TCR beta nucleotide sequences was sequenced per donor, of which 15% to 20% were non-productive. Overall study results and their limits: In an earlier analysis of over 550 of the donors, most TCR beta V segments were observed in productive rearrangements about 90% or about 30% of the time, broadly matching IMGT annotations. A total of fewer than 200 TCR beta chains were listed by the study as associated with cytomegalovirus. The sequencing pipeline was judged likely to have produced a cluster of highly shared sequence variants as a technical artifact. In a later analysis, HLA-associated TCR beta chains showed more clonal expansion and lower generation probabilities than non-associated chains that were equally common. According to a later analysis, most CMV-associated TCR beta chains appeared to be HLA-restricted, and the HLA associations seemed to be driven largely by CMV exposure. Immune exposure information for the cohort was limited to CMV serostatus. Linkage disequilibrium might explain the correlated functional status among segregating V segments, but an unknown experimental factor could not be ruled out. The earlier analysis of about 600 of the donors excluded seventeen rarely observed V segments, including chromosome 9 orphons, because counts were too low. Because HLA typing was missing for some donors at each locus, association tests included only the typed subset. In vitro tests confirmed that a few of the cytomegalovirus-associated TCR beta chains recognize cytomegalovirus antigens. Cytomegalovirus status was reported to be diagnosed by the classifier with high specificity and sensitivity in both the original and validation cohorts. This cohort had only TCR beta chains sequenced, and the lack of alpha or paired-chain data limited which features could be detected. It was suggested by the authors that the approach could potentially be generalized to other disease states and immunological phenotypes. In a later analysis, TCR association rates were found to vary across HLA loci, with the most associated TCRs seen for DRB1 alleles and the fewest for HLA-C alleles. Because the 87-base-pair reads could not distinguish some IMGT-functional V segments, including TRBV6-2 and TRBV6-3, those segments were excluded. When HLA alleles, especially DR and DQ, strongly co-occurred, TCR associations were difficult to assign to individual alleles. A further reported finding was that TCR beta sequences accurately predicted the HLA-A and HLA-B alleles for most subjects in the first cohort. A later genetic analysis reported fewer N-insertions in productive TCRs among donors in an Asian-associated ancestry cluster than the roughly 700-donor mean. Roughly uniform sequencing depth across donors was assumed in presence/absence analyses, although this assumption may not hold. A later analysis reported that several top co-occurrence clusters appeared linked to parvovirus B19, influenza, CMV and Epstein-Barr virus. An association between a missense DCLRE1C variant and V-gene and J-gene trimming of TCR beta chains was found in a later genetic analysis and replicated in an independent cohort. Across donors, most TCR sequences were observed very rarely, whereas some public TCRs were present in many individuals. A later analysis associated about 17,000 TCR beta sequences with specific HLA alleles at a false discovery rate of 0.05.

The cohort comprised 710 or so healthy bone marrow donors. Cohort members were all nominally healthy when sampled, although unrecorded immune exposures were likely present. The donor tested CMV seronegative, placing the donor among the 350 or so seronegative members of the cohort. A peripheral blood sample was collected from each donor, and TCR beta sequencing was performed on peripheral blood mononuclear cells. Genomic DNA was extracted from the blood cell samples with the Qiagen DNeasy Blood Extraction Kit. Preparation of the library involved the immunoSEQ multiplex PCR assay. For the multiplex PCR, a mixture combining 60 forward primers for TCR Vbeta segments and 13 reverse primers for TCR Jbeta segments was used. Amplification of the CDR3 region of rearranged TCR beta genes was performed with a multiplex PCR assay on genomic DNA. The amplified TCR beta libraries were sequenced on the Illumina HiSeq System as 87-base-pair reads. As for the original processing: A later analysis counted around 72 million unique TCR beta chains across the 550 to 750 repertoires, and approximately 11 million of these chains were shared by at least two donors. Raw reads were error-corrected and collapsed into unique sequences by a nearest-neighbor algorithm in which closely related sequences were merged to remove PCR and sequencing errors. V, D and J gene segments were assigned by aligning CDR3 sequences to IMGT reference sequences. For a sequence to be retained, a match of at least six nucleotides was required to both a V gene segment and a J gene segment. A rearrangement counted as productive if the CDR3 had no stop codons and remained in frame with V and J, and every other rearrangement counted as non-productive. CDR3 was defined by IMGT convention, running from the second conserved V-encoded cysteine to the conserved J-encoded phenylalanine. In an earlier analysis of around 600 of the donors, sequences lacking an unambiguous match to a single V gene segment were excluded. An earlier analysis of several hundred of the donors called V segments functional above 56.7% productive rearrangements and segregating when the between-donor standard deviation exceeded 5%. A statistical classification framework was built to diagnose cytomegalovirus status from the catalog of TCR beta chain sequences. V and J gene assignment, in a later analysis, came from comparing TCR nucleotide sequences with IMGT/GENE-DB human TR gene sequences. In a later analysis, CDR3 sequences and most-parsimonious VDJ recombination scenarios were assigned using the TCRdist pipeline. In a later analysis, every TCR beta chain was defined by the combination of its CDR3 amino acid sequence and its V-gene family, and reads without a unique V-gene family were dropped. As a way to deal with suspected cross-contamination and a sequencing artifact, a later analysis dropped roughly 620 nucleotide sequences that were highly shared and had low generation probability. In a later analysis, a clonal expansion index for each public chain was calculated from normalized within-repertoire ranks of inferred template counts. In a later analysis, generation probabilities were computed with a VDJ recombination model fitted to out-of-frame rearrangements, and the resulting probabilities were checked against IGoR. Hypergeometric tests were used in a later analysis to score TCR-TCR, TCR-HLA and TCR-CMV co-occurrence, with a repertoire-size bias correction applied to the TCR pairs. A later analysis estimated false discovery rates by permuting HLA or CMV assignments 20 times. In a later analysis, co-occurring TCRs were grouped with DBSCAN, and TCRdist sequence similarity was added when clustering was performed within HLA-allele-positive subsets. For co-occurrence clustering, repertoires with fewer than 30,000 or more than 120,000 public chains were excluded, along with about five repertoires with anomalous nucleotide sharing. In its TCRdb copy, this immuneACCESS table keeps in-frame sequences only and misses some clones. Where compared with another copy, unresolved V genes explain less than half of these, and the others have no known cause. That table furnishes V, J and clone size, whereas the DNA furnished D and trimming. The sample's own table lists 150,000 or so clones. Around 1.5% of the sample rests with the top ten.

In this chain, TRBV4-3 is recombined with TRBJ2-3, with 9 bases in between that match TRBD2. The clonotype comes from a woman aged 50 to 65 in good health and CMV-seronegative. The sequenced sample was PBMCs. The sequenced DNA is TGCGCCAGCAGCCAGCTAATAGCGGGAGCAGATACGCAGTATTTT. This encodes CASSQLIAGADTQYF.